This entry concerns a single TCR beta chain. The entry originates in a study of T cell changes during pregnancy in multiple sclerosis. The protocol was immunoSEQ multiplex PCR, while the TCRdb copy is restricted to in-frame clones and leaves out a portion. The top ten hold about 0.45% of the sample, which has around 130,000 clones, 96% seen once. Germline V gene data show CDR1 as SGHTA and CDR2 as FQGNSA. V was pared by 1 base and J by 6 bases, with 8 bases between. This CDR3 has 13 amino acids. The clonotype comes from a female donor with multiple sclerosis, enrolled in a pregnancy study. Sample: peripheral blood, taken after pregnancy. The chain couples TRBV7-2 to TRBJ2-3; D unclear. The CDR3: CASSLVFQDTQYF. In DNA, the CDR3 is TGTGCCAGCAGCTTAGTCTTTCAGGATACGCAGTATTTT.